This T cell receptor (beta chain) emerged from a study of vaccination and CD4 T cells after COVID-19. The germline V gene has CDR1 MNHNS and CDR2 SASEGT. The CDR3 covers 14 residues. With V trimmed by 6 bases and J by 3 bases, 6 bases remained unmatched. Concerning this clonotype: Its target is not known.

Treatment specified: roughly 10-day PBMC culture with coronavirus spike peptide pools or control peptides (ViraFEST assay). At the Johns Hopkins FTIC core, DNA taken from cultured CD4+ T cells was sequenced by way of the Oncomine TCR Beta short-read assay. In TCRdb, the PCR reads were re-called with MiXCR into one record per CDR3 protein. The table has about 10,000 distinct CDR3 sequences, 70% to 75% seen once. The chain couples TRBV6-1 to TRBJ1-2; TRBD1 matches 8 bases. Input material: CD4+ T cells from blood, cultured in vitro. The origin of this receptor is a human donor who had recovered from COVID-19. CDR3 amino acids: CASRDRVGYYGYTF. The CDR3 DNA sequence: TGTGCCAGCAGGGACAGGGTTGGCTACTATGGCTACACCTTC.